This paragraph covers one T cell receptor (beta chain) sequence. Its antigen remains unknown. The CDR3 goes on 3 residues after the read ends, and that part is filled in from the germline J gene. The data are from a study of T cells in women clearing cervical HPV infection. As for the study in general: For cases, blood was sampled a median around 140 days after lesion detection, interquartile range roughly 90 to 210 days.

Study conclusions and caveats: TRBV6-7 relative abundance averaged about 0.11% in cases and 0.15% to 0.2% in controls. Richness plus V gene abundances separated cases from controls with AUC roughly 0.85. Repertoire richness, not evenness, was significantly elevated in CIN3+ cases versus controls.

Per the germline V gene, CDR1 is KGHSH and CDR2 is LQKENI. V gave up 4 bases and J gave up 4 bases, with 12 bases separating them. This CDR3 has 14 residues. Generated by immunoSEQ multiplex PCR, the TCRdb table keeps only in-frame clones and is missing some. This sample contains some 31,000 clones. The receptor's source is a woman aged 18-70 years with a cervical HPV16 infection that either progressed to CIN3+ or cleared (not recorded which). Sequencing was performed on blood buffy coat. The chain carries TRBV18 and TRBJ2-3; D is possibly TRBD1 (5 bases). CDR3 bases read: TGTGCCAGCTCACGGCTCCGACAGTCAGATACG. Its translation is CASSRLRQSDT. The whole CDR3 reads CASSRLRQSDTQYF.